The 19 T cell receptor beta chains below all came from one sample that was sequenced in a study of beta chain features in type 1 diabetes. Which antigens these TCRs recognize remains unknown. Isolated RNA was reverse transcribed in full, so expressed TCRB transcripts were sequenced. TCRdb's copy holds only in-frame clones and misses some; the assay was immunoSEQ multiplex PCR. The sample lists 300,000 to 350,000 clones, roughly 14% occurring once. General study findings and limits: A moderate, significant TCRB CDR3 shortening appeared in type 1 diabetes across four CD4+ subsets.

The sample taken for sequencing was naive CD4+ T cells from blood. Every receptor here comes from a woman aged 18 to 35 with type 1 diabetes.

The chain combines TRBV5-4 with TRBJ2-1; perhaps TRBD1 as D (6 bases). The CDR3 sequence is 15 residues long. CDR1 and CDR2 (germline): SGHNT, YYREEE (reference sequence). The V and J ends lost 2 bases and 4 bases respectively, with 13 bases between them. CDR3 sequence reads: CASSFGNRDYNEQFF. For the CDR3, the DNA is TGTGCCAGCAGCTTTGGGAACAGGGATTACAATGAGCAGTTCTTC. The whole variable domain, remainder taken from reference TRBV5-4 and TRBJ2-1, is ETGVTQSPTHLIKTRGQQVTLRCSSQSGHNTVSWYQQALGQGPQFIFQYYREEENGRGNFPPRFSGLQFPNYSSELNVNALELDDSALYLCASSFGNRDYNEQFFGPGTRLTVL.

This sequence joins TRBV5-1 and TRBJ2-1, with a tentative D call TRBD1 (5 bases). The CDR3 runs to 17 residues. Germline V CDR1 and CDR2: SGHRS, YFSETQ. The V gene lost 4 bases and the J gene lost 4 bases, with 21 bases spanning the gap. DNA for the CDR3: TGCGCCAGCAGCGCCGACCCCCAGGGCTTCCCTTACAATGAGCAGTTCTTC. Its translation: CASSADPQGFPYNEQFF.

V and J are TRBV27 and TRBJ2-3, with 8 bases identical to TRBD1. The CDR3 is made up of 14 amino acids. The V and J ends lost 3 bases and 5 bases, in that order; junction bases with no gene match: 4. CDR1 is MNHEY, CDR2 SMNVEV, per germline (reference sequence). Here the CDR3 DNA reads TGTGCCAGCAGTTTTGGCAGGGGGCGAGATACGCAGTATTTT. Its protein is CASSFGRGRDTQYF.

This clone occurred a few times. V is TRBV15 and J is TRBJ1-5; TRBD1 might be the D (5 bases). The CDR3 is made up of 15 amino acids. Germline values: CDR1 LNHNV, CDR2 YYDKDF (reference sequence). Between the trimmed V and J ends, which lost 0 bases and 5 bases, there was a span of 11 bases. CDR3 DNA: TGTGCCACCAGCAGAGATGTCGGGGGTGATCAGCCCCAGCATTTT. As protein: CATSRDVGGDQPQHF.

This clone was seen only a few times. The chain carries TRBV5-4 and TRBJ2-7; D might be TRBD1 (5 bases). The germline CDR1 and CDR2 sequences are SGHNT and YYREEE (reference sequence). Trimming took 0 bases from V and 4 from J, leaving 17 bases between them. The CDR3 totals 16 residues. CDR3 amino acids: CASSLGRTSRGYEQYF. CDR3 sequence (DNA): TGTGCCAGCAGCTTGGGGCGGACCTCTAGGGGATACGAGCAGTACTTC.

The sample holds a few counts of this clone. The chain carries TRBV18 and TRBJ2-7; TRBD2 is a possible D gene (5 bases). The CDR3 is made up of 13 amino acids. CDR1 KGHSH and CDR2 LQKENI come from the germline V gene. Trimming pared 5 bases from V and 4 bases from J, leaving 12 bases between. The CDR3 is CASSSGLPYEQYF. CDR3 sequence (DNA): TGTGCCAGCTCATCCGGACTCCCTTACGAGCAGTACTTC.

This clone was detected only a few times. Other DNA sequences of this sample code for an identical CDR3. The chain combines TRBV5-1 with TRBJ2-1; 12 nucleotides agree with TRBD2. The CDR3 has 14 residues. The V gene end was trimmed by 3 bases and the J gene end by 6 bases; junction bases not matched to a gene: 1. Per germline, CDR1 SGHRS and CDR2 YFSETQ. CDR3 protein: CASSSTSGSNEQFF. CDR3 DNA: TGCGCCAGCAGCTCGACTAGCGGGAGCAATGAGCAGTTCTTC.

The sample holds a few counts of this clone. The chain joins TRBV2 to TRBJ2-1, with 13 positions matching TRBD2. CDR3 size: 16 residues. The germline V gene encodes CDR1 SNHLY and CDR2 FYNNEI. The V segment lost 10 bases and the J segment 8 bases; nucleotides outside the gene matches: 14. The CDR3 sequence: CATLPFGLAGVDEQFF. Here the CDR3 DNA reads TGTGCCACTCTCCCCTTTGGACTAGCGGGAGTTGATGAGCAGTTCTTC.

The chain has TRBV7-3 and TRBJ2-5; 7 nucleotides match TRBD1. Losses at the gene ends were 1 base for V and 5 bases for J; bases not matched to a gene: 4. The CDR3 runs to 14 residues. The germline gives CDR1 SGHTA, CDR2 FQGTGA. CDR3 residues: CASSLSGQVETQYF. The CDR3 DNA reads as TGTGCCAGCAGCTTAAGCGGACAGGTCGAGACCCAGTACTTC.

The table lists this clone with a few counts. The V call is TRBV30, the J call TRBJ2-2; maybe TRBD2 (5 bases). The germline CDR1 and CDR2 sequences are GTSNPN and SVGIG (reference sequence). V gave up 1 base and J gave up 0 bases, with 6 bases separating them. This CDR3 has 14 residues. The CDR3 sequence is CAWSAGANTGELFF. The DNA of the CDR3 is TGTGCCTGGAGTGCCGGGGCGAACACCGGGGAGCTGTTTTTT.

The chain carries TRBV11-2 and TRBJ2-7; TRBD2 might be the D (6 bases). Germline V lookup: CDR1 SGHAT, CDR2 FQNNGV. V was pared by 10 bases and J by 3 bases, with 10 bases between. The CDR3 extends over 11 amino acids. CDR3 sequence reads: CATRDFYEQYF. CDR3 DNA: TGTGCCACCAGGGACTTCTACGAGCAGTACTTC.

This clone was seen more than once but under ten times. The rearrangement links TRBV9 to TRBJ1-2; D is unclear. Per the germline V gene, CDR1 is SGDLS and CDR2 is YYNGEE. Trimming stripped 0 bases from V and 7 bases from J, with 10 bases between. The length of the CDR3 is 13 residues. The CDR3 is CASSVGVRSGYTF. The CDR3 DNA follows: TGTGCCAGCAGCGTAGGGGTTAGGAGTGGCTACACCTTC.

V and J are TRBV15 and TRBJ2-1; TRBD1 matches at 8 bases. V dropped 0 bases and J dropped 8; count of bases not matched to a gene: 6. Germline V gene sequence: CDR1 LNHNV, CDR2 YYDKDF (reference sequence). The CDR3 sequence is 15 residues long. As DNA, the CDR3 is TGTGCCACCAGCAGAGAAACAGGGGGTTCGGATGAGCAGTTCTTC. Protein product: CATSRETGGSDEQFF.

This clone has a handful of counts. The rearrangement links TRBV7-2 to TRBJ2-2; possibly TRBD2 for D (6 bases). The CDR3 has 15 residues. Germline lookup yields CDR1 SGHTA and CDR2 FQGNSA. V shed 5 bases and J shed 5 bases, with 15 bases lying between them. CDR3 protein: CASSHRERVTGELFF. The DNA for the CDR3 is TGTGCCAGCAGCCATCGGGAGAGAGTAACCGGGGAGCTGTTTTTT.

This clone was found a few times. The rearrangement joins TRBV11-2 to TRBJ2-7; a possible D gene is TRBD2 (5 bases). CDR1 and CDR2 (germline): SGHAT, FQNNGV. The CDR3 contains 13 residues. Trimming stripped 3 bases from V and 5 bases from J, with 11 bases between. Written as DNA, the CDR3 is TGTGCCAGCAGCTTTAGCGAAGGGAACGAGCAGTACTTC. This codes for CASSFSEGNEQYF.

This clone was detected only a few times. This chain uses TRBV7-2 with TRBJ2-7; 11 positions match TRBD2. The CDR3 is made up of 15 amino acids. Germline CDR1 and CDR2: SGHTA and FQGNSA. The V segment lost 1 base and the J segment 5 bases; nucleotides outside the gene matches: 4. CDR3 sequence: CASSLVAGGPDEQYV. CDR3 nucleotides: TGTGCCAGCAGCTTAGTAGCGGGAGGGCCAGACGAGCAGTACGTC.

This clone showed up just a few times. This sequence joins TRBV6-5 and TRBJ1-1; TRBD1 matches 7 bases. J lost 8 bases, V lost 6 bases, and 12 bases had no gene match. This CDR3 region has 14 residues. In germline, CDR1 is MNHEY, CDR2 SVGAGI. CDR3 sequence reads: CASRSTGALTEAFF. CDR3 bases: TGTGCCAGCAGATCCACAGGGGCCTTAACGGAAGCTTTCTTT.

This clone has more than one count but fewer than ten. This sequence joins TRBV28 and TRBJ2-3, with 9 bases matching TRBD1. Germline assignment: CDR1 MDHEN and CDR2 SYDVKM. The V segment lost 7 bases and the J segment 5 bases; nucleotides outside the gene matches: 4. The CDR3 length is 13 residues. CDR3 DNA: TGTGCCAGCAACTCGGGACAGGGAGATACGCAGTATTTT. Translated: CASNSGQGDTQYF. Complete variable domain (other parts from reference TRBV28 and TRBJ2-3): DVKVTQSSRYLVKRTGEKVFLECVQDMDHENMFWYRQDPGLGLRLIYFSYDVKMKEKGDIPEGYSVSREKKERFSLILESASTNQTSMYLCASNSGQGDTQYFGPGTRLTVL.

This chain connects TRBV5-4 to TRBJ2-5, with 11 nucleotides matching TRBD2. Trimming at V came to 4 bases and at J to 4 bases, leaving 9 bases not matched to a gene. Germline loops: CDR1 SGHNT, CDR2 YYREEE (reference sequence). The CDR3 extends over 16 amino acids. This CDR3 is CASSTIAGGSGETQYF. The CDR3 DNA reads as TGTGCCAGCAGCACGATAGCGGGAGGGTCGGGAGAGACCCAGTACTTC. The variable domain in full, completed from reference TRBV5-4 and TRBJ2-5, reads ETGVTQSPTHLIKTRGQQVTLRCSSQSGHNTVSWYQQALGQGPQFIFQYYREEENGRGNFPPRFSGLQFPNYSSELNVNALELDDSALYLCASSTIAGGSGETQYFGPGTRLLVL.